The 9 T cell receptor beta chains in this list originate from one sample, sequenced in a study of blood T cell repertoires in COVID-19. Only in-frame clones appear in the TCRdb table, and some are missing; sequencing was by immunoSEQ multiplex PCR. The repertoire holds 140,000 or so clones, with just under 80% as singletons. The sample comprised peripheral blood. The receptors shown here come from a woman aged 60-75 years with acute or convalescent COVID-19.

The V gene is TRBV5-6, the J gene TRBJ2-1; tentative D call: TRBD2 (5 bases). This CDR3 comprises 17 residues. V lost 1 base and J lost 2, with 16 bases in between. The germline CDR1 and CDR2 sequences are SGHDT and YYEEEE. The CDR3 spells CASSLPTGFGPYNEQFF. The CDR3 region has the DNA TGTGCCAGCAGCTTGCCGACGGGATTTGGCCCCTACAATGAGCAGTTCTTC. Together with reference TRBV5-6 and TRBJ2-1, the CDR3 gives the full variable domain: DAGVTQSPTHLIKTRGQQVTLRCSPKSGHDTVSWYQQALGQGPQFIFQYYEEEERQRGNFPDRFSGHQFPNYSSELNVNALLLGDSALYLCASSLPTGFGPYNEQFFGPGTRLTVL.

This chain joins TRBV10-1 and TRBJ2-1; TRBD2 aligns across 16 bases. This CDR3 region has 18 residues. CDR1 and CDR2 from the germline V gene are WNHNN and SYGVQD (reference sequence). Germline trimming cut 3 bases from V and 5 bases from J; bases unmatched to any gene: 7. The CDR3 sequence: CASSDTIGTSGRDNEQFF. The CDR3, as DNA: TGCGCCAGCAGTGATACCATCGGGACTAGCGGGAGGGACAATGAGCAGTTCTTC.

The CDR3 loop is CASSLAQRLATNEQFF. CDR3 bases: TGTGCCAGCAGCTTGGCACAACGTCTAGCGACCAATGAGCAGTTCTTC. The chain couples TRBV5-4 to TRBJ2-1; possible D gene TRBD2, 6 bases. The CDR3 extends over 16 amino acids. Germline V CDR1 and CDR2: SGHNT, YYREEE (reference sequence). V was pared by 0 bases and J by 6 bases, with 16 bases between.

This chain uses TRBV24-1 with TRBJ1-2; D remains unclear. V was clipped by 1 base and J by 7 bases, with 15 bases between them. CDR3 size: 15 residues. Germline lookup yields CDR1 KGHDR and CDR2 SFDVKD. Here the CDR3 DNA reads TGTGCCACCAGTGATTTTTCAGGTTCGCCCGGTGGCTACACCTTC. Protein: CATSDFSGSPGGYTF.

The chain couples TRBV5-5 to TRBJ2-1, with D tentatively TRBD2 (6 bases). This CDR3 comprises 15 residues. Germline-derived CDR1 and CDR2 are SGHKS and YYEKEE (reference sequence). The V end was cut by 1 base, the J end by 4 bases, with 12 bases between. The CDR3 nucleotides are TGTGCCAGCAGCTTGAGCGGAAGCGGGTACAATGAGCAGTTCTTC. It codes for CASSLSGSGYNEQFF.

This clone has more than one count but fewer than ten. The V gene is TRBV5-1, the J gene TRBJ2-2; weak D call: TRBD2 (7 bases). The V end was cut by 4 bases, the J end by 6 bases, with 13 bases between. The CDR3 has 14 amino acids. Germline loops: CDR1 SGHRS, CDR2 YFSETQ. The CDR3 DNA reads as TGCGCCAGCAGCGATGGGGGGGCGGCCGGGGAGCTGTTTTTT. As protein: CASSDGGAAGELFF.

The rearrangement uses TRBV5-4 and TRBJ1-1; 9 nucleotides align to TRBD1. The CDR3 spans 14 residues. V was clipped by 5 bases and J by 1 base; unmatched bases: 3. Germline V gene sequence: CDR1 SGHNT, CDR2 YYREEE (reference sequence). CDR3 protein: CASRDRGPNTEAFF. CDR3 nucleotides: TGTGCCAGCAGGGACAGGGGCCCGAACACTGAAGCTTTCTTT.

V gene TRBV27 combines with J gene TRBJ1-2, with D possibly TRBD1 on 5 matching bases. The CDR3 covers 12 residues. Trimming shortened V by 5 bases and J by 3 bases, and 7 bases separated the two germline ends. CDR1 is MNHEY, CDR2 SMNVEV, per germline (reference sequence). DNA for the CDR3: TGTGCCAGCAGTGACAGATACTATGGCTACACCTTC. Protein product: CASSDRYYGYTF.

The chain has TRBV15 and TRBJ1-2, with 9 bases identical to TRBD1. CDR1 LNHNV and CDR2 YYDKDF come from the germline V gene (reference sequence). This CDR3 is 13 amino acids long. After removal of 5 bases from V and 4 bases from J, the junction contained 2 bases not matched to a gene. CDR3: CATSDRGGYGYTF. Written as DNA, the CDR3 is TGTGCCACCAGCGACAGGGGGGGCTATGGCTACACCTTC.